The next 10 T cell receptor beta chains were all read from a single sample in a study of blood T cell repertoires in COVID-19. Clones were sequenced by immunoSEQ multiplex PCR, and TCRdb holds only the in-frame ones, with some missing. The data contain nearly 25,000 clones, 65% to 85% of them singletons. Sequences were obtained from peripheral blood. All receptors come from a man over 45 with COVID-19, enrolled during active disease.

The gene calls are TRBV2 and TRBJ1-5; 9 positions agree with TRBD1. The length of the CDR3 is 15 residues. The germline CDR1 and CDR2 sequences are SNHLY and FYNNEI. J lost 2 bases, V lost 1 base, and 0 bases had no gene match. CDR3 in amino acids: CASSEGDRGNQPQHF. Written as DNA, the CDR3 is TGTGCCAGCAGTGAAGGGGACAGGGGCAATCAGCCCCAGCATTTT.

The rearrangement uses TRBV6-5 and TRBJ2-5; possible D gene TRBD2, 6 bases. The CDR3 extends over 15 amino acids. V was clipped by 4 bases and J by 2 bases, with 14 bases between them. Germline CDR1 reads MNHEY; CDR2 reads SVGAGI. CDR3 sequence reads: CASSSPRRGQETQYF. CDR3 sequence (DNA): TGTGCCAGCAGTTCCCCAAGGAGGGGACAAGAGACCCAGTACTTC.

This clone was counted between two and nine times. This chain connects TRBV19 to TRBJ1-5, with 10 positions matching TRBD1. The CDR3 consists of 15 residues. Germline CDR1 reads LNHDA; CDR2 reads SQIVND (reference sequence). The trim removed 6 bases at V and 2 bases at J, leaving 4 bases unmatched. CDR3 in amino acids: CASSRQGAGNQPQHF. Written as DNA, the CDR3 is TGTGCCAGTAGCCGACAGGGGGCTGGCAATCAGCCCCAGCATTTT. Variable domain in full (rest from reference TRBV19 and TRBJ1-5): DGGITQSPKYLFRKEGQNVTLSCEQNLNHDAMYWYRQDPGQGLRLIYYSQIVNDFQKGDIAEGYSVSREKKESFPLTVTSAQKNPTAFYLCASSRQGAGNQPQHFGDGTRLSIL.

The sample holds one count of this clone. The gene calls are TRBV19 and TRBJ2-3, with TRBD1 matching over 9 bases. This CDR3 is 16 amino acids long. V lost 4 bases to trimming and J lost 3 bases; unmatched junction nucleotides: 8. Germline V gene data show CDR1 as LNHDA and CDR2 as SQIVND (reference sequence). The CDR3 reads CASSRGSGTGTDTQYF. CDR3 bases: TGTGCCAGTAGTAGGGGGTCCGGGACAGGGACAGATACGCAGTATTTT.

The chain joins TRBV9 to TRBJ1-6; TRBD1 matches 8 bases. Germline V CDR1 and CDR2: SGDLS, YYNGEE. CDR3 length equals 15 residues. J gave up 7 bases and V 3 bases, and 6 bases lay outside the gene matches. The CDR3, as DNA: TGTGCCAGCAGCGGTGGACAGGGAAGAAATTCACCCCTCCACTTT. This sequence encodes CASSGGQGRNSPLHF. The entire variable domain, with the rest obtained from reference TRBV9 and TRBJ1-6, is as follows: DSGVTQTPKHLITATGQRVTLRCSPRSGDLSVYWYQQSLDQGLQFLIQYYNGEERAKGNILERFSAQQFPDLHSELNLSSLELGDSALYFCASSGGQGRNSPLHFGNGTRLTVT.

The V and J genes are TRBV9 and TRBJ2-2; no reliable D call. CDR3 length: 13 residues. The ends were cut back, 4 bases at V and 7 bases at J, with 11 bases in the middle. CDR1 is SGDLS and CDR2 is YYNGEE in the germline V gene. The CDR3, as DNA: TGTGCCAGCAGCCCGCTTCGGGTCGGGGAGCTGTTTTTT. As protein: CASSPLRVGELFF.

This clone was seen only a few times. V and J are TRBV5-1 and TRBJ2-7; D might be TRBD1 (5 bases). CDR1 and CDR2 from the germline V gene are SGHRS and YFSETQ. The CDR3 contains 14 residues. With 4 bases removed from V and 4 bases from J, the gap between germline ends came to 15 bases. CDR3 amino acids: CASSTQGFPYEQYF. The DNA of the CDR3 is TGCGCCAGCAGCACGCAGGGTTTTCCTTACGAGCAGTACTTC.

The chain links TRBV28 to TRBJ1-1; TRBD1 aligns across 8 bases. The trim removed 6 bases at V and 1 base at J, leaving 4 bases unmatched. The CDR3 has 14 residues. Per the germline V gene, CDR1 is MDHEN and CDR2 is SYDVKM. DNA of the CDR3: TGTGCCAGCAGGATCAGGGGGCCGAACACTGAAGCTTTCTTT. It translates to CASRIRGPNTEAFF.

This clone was recorded once. V usage is TRBV7-9 and J usage is TRBJ2-3; TRBD1 is a possible D gene (6 bases). The CDR3 length is 14 residues. Germline V gives CDR1 SEHNR, CDR2 FQNEAQ (reference sequence). Trimming stripped 5 bases from V and 1 base from J, with 10 bases between. In DNA, the CDR3 is TGTGCCAGCAGCCCACGACAGGGCACAGATACGCAGTATTTT. Amino acid sequence: CASSPRQGTDTQYF.

Only one count was recorded for this clone. The V gene is TRBV10-3, the J gene TRBJ2-3; TRBD2 matches at 7 bases. Germline V gives CDR1 ENHRY, CDR2 SYGVKD. There are 13 residues in the CDR3. V lost 7 bases and J lost 1; bases outside the gene matches: 2. The CDR3, as DNA: TGTGCCATCAAGGCGGGAGGCACAGATACGCAGTATTTT. It is translated as CAIKAGGTDTQYF.